This TCR beta chain appears in the sequencing data of a study of radiotherapy plus CTLA-4 blockade in lung cancer. Focal radiation plus CTLA-4 blockade with ipilimumab was administered to patients who had chemo-refractory metastatic non-small-cell lung cancer. Points from the study as a whole: Reports state that early shifts in blood T cell clones, with interferon-beta, best predicted response.

Produced via immunoSEQ multiplex PCR; TCRdb's table is partial and in-frame only. The sample records tens of thousands of clones, 80% to 90% being singletons. The germline gives CDR1 MNHNS, CDR2 SASEGT. This CDR3 comprises 15 residues. Trimming took 2 bases from V and 3 from J; bases not matched to a gene: 5. As regards this clone: Its specificity is not known.

The V gene is TRBV6-1, the J gene TRBJ2-7; 9 nucleotides line up with TRBD2. The TCR originated in a human donor with non-small cell lung cancer whose response to radiotherapy plus ipilimumab could not be evaluated. The sequencing used peripheral blood, collected from a patient treated with radiotherapy plus ipilimumab. The DNA for the CDR3 is TGTGCCAGCAGTGAAATAGCGACTAGCGGCTACGAGCAGTACTTC. Its translation is CASSEIATSGYEQYF.